The 25 T cell receptor beta chains listed next were all sequenced from one sample in a study of T cell changes during pregnancy in multiple sclerosis. Using immunoSEQ multiplex PCR, the repertoire was profiled, and TCRdb retains in-frame clones only, with some absent. The sample has roughly 70,000 clones; about 88% are singletons. This specimen consisted of peripheral blood, obtained before pregnancy. The receptors stem from a female donor with multiple sclerosis, enrolled in a pregnancy study.

V gene TRBV5-1 combines with J gene TRBJ2-2, with 9 bases lining up with TRBD1. Per germline, CDR1 SGHRS and CDR2 YFSETQ. CDR3 length: 17 residues. The V segment lost 3 bases and the J segment 5 bases; nucleotides outside the gene matches: 11. CDR3 sequence: CASSWNSPTGGTGELFF. The CDR3 bases are TGCGCCAGCAGCTGGAACTCCCCGACAGGGGGGACCGGGGAGCTGTTTTTT.

The table lists this clone with a count of one. The chain has TRBV16 and TRBJ1-5, with D possibly matching TRBD1 (5 bases). V dropped 1 base and J dropped 0 bases, with 7 bases sitting between them. The CDR3 loop spans 15 amino acids. Germline assignment: CDR1 KGHSY and CDR2 FQNENV. In DNA form, the CDR3 reads TGTGCCAGCAGCCAATTAGACAGTAGCAATCAGCCCCAGCATTTT. Encoded protein: CASSQLDSSNQPQHF.

This clone was found a few times. The genes are TRBV28 and TRBJ2-1; 8 bases agree with TRBD2. The CDR3 extends over 16 amino acids. Trimming at V came to 3 bases and at J to 3 bases, leaving 7 bases not matched to a gene. CDR1 MDHEN and CDR2 SYDVKM come from the germline V gene. The CDR3 DNA sequence: TGTGCCAGCAGTTTGAGGTCTAGCGGGTACTACAATGAGCAGTTCTTC. Translating gives CASSLRSSGYYNEQFF.

The chain is built from TRBV11-2 and TRBJ2-2, with D tentatively TRBD2 (6 bases). With 6 bases removed from V and 2 bases from J, the gap between germline ends came to 7 bases. This CDR3 is 13 amino acids long. Per the germline V gene, CDR1 is SGHAT and CDR2 is FQNNGV. The CDR3 region is CASRGGNTGELFF. In DNA, the CDR3 is TGTGCCAGCAGGGGAGGCAACACCGGGGAGCTGTTTTTT.

The chain carries TRBV7-2 and TRBJ1-2; 9 positions match TRBD1. Germline V gene lookup returns CDR1 SGHTA and CDR2 FQGNSA. The ends lost 4 bases at V and 8 bases at J; junction bases unmatched: 2. The CDR3 is 12 amino acids. The DNA of the CDR3 is TGTGCCAGCAGCTCGGGACAGGGCGGCTACACCTTC. It encodes CASSSGQGGYTF.

V usage is TRBV21-1 and J usage is TRBJ1-5; the table's D gene call, TRBD1, was not cross checked with the DNA. TRBV21-1 is assigned pseudogene status. The CDR3 length is 19 residues. CDR3 region: CASSKVQGPEGRVMKPQHF. The CDR3 DNA sequence: TGTGCCAGCAGCAAAGTTCAGGGGCCCGAAGGGCGGGTAATGAAGCCCCAGCATTTT.

The chain carries TRBV7-9 and TRBJ1-5, with 8 positions matching TRBD1. V lost 5 bases, J lost 4 bases, and 7 bases stayed unmatched. This CDR3 has 15 residues. CDR1 is SEHNR, CDR2 FQNEAQ, per germline (reference sequence). The CDR3 region is CASSRTGSGNQPQHF. CDR3 coding DNA: TGTGCCAGCAGCCGGACAGGGTCCGGGAATCAGCCCCAGCATTTT.

V gene TRBV6-1 combines with J gene TRBJ1-2, with 7 nucleotides matching TRBD1. The V gene end was trimmed by 8 bases and the J gene end by 2 bases; junction bases not matched to a gene: 8. The germline V gene encodes CDR1 MNHNS and CDR2 SASEGT. CDR3 length equals 14 residues. CDR3 amino acids: CASATGQPNYGYTF. CDR3 sequence (DNA): TGTGCCAGCGCAACGGGACAGCCAAACTATGGCTACACCTTC.

The V call is TRBV7-2, the J call TRBJ2-3; D gene ambiguous. The CDR3 has 14 amino acids. From germline, CDR1 is SGHTA and CDR2 FQGNSA. The ends were cut back, 1 base at V and 0 bases at J, with 5 bases in the middle. The CDR3 loop reads CASSLDPSTDTQYF. Here the CDR3 DNA reads TGTGCCAGCAGCTTAGATCCTAGCACAGATACGCAGTATTTT.

This clone was picked up one time. V usage is TRBV5-1 and J usage is TRBJ2-7, with 9 positions matching TRBD1. There are 15 residues in the CDR3. Per germline, CDR1 SGHRS and CDR2 YFSETQ. V lost 0 bases and J lost 4; bases outside the gene matches: 5. The CDR3 DNA follows: TGCGCCAGCAGCTTGGTCACAGGGGGCACTTACGAGCAGTACTTC. Protein sequence: CASSLVTGGTYEQYF.

This chain uses TRBV9 with TRBJ2-3, with TRBD2 identical over 11 bases. This CDR3 region has 15 residues. J lost 4 bases, V lost 3 bases, and 4 bases had no gene match. Germline V gives CDR1 SGDLS, CDR2 YYNGEE. In nucleotides, the CDR3 is TGTGCCAGCAGCGAACTAGCGGGGGTCCCAGATACGCAGTATTTT. Its translation is CASSELAGVPDTQYF.

The chain recombines TRBV6-5 with TRBJ1-4, with D perhaps TRBD1 (5 bases). The germline V gene encodes CDR1 MNHEY and CDR2 SVGAGI. V was cut by 2 bases and J by 1 base, with 11 bases left in between. This CDR3 contains 16 residues. The CDR3 coding sequence is TGTGCCAGCAGTTACAGGCAGGGAATAACTAATGAAAAACTGTTTTTT. This codes for CASSYRQGITNEKLFF.

The chain carries TRBV6-5 and TRBJ2-7; a possible D gene is TRBD2 (5 bases). From germline, CDR1 is MNHEY and CDR2 SVGAGI. The CDR3 covers 14 residues. V lost 5 bases to trimming and J lost 5 bases, with 16 bases between them. The CDR3 DNA is TGTGCCAGCAGTGGGAGCCTTCAGATCCACGAGCAGTACTTC. Translation: CASSGSLQIHEQYF.

This clone showed up just once. J is TRBJ1-4 and V is TRBV5-1; 9 bases line up with TRBD1. The trim removed 4 bases at V and 6 bases at J, leaving 7 bases unmatched. The CDR3 runs to 15 residues. Germline V gene lookup returns CDR1 SGHRS and CDR2 YFSETQ. In DNA, the CDR3 is TGCGCCAGCAGCCCCGGGGACAGGGCTGATGAAAAACTGTTTTTT. It is translated as CASSPGDRADEKLFF.

The rearrangement uses TRBV5-1 and TRBJ2-1; 8 nucleotides match TRBD1. Germline loops: CDR1 SGHRS, CDR2 YFSETQ. Losses at the gene ends were 7 bases for V and 5 bases for J; bases not matched to a gene: 5. The CDR3 totals 13 residues. The CDR3 bases are TGCGCCAGCCGGACAGGGTGGAACAATGAGCAGTTCTTC. Its protein product is CASRTGWNNEQFF.

This clone has a single count. The chain links TRBV10-1 to TRBJ2-7; TRBD1 might be the D (6 bases). CDR1 and CDR2 (germline): WNHNN, SYGVQD (reference sequence). There are 13 residues in the CDR3. Trimming shortened V by 11 bases and J by 4 bases, and 18 bases separated the two germline ends. The CDR3 nucleotides read TGCGCCTCAAGCAGGGGCAGCACGTACGAGCAGTACTTC. It is translated as CASSRGSTYEQYF.

The gene calls are TRBV6-5 and TRBJ1-2, with D hard to call. Trimming pared 0 bases from V and 2 bases from J, leaving 13 bases between. The CDR3 covers 16 residues. CDR1 and CDR2 (germline): MNHEY, SVGAGI. Written as DNA, the CDR3 is TGTGCCAGCAGTTACTCCATTCAGTCGCCCAACTATGGCTACACCTTC. Protein: CASSYSIQSPNYGYTF.

The CDR3 reads CASSISWTSTDTQYF. The CDR3 nucleotides read TGTGCCAGCAGCATTTCCTGGACTAGCACAGATACGCAGTATTTT. The chain employs TRBV6-5 and TRBJ2-3, with D tentatively TRBD2 (5 bases). Germline CDR1 and CDR2: MNHEY and SVGAGI. CDR3 length: 15 residues. Deletions cut 6 bases from V and 0 bases from J, with 13 bases between.

The chain couples TRBV19 to TRBJ1-2, with 7 bases lining up with TRBD1. The CDR3 loop spans 13 amino acids. The V gene end was trimmed by 8 bases and the J gene end by 7 bases; junction bases not matched to a gene: 10. Germline CDR1 and CDR2: LNHDA and SQIVND (reference sequence). The CDR3 coding sequence is TGTGCCAGTCGGGACAGCAAATCAAGTGGCTACACCTTC. As protein: CASRDSKSSGYTF.

V usage is TRBV7-6 and J usage is TRBJ1-2, with TRBD1 matching over 7 bases. CDR3 length equals 15 residues. The V segment lost 5 bases and the J segment 2 bases; nucleotides outside the gene matches: 8. Germline assignment: CDR1 SGHVS and CDR2 FNYEAQ. The CDR3 sequence is CASSPTPTGNYGYTF. The CDR3 nucleotides are TGTGCCAGCAGCCCTACCCCGACAGGGAACTATGGCTACACCTTC.

This chain uses TRBV5-4 with TRBJ1-1, with unresolved D. Germline V gives CDR1 SGHNT, CDR2 YYREEE (reference sequence). The ends were cut back, 4 bases at V and 4 bases at J, with 11 bases in the middle. This CDR3 contains 13 residues. The CDR3: CASSRDGGTEAFF. The DNA for the CDR3 is TGTGCCAGCAGCCGAGACGGAGGCACTGAAGCTTTCTTT.

The chain links TRBV7-3 to TRBJ2-5; 13 nucleotides match TRBD2. This CDR3 contains 15 residues. V shed 5 bases and J 6 bases; nucleotides not matched to a gene: 6. Germline CDR1 and CDR2: SGHTA and FQGTGA. The CDR3 DNA reads as TGTGCCAGCAGCACTAGCGGGGGGGCCGGGCAGACCCAGTACTTC. Protein: CASSTSGGAGQTQYF.

Here the CDR3 reads CASSLGGDREAFF. The DNA of the CDR3 is TGTGCCAGCAGCTTAGGGGGGGACAGAGAAGCTTTCTTT. V gene TRBV7-9 combines with J gene TRBJ1-1, with TRBD1 matching 7 bases. This CDR3 has 13 residues. The trim removed 1 base at V and 8 bases at J, leaving 4 bases unmatched. CDR1 and CDR2 (germline): SEHNR, FQNEAQ (reference sequence).

The chain is built from TRBV11-2 and TRBJ2-2; 7 bases align to TRBD1. The germline V gene encodes CDR1 SGHAT and CDR2 FQNNGV. The V and J ends lost 5 bases and 2 bases, in that order; junction bases with no gene match: 5. This CDR3 is built from 15 residues. CDR3 sequence: CASSGQVVNTGELFF. The DNA of the CDR3 is TGTGCCAGCAGCGGACAGGTCGTTAACACCGGGGAGCTGTTTTTT.

The gene calls are TRBV29-1 and TRBJ2-7, with TRBD2 as a possible D gene (7 bases). CDR3 length: 14 amino acids. The V end was cut by 4 bases, the J end by 1 base, with 14 bases between. Germline V lookup: CDR1 SQVTM, CDR2 ANQGSEA. The CDR3 protein is CSVVGGPFSYEQYF. For the CDR3, the DNA is TGCAGCGTTGTCGGGGGGCCCTTTTCCTACGAGCAGTACTTC.